Presented here are 23 T cell receptor beta chains from one specimen sequenced in a study of OX40 agonist ivuxolimab in advanced cancers. This table comes from immunoSEQ multiplex PCR, and its TCRdb copy is limited to in-frame clones, with some not included. There are just under 80,000 clones in the sample; 84% occur only once, and around 25% lies in the top ten. The input for sequencing was CD4+ or CD8+ T cells sorted from blood, taken in a trial of the OX40 agonist ivuxolimab. The receptors shown here come from an adult with an advanced solid tumor such as melanoma, head and neck, liver or kidney cancer.

The chain recombines TRBV5-6 with TRBJ1-1; D is perhaps TRBD1 (5 bases). Per germline, CDR1 SGHDT and CDR2 YYEEEE. V lost 2 bases, J lost 1 base, and 12 bases lay in between. The CDR3 covers 15 residues. The CDR3 DNA sequence: TGTGCCAGCAGCTTTGTATTCACAGGGAACACTGAAGCTTTCTTT. This codes for CASSFVFTGNTEAFF.

The V call is TRBV7-7, the J call TRBJ2-2; 11 nucleotides align to TRBD1. The V and J ends lost 4 bases and 6 bases, in that order; junction bases with no gene match: 4. The CDR3 runs to 15 residues. Germline V gene lookup returns CDR1 SSHAT and CDR2 FNYEAQ (reference sequence). CDR3 sequence reads: CASSSGQGAAGELFF. CDR3 nucleotides: TGTGCCAGCAGCTCAGGACAGGGGGCAGCCGGGGAGCTGTTTTTT. The variable domain in full, completed from reference TRBV7-7 and TRBJ2-2, reads GAGVSQSPRYKVTKRGQDVTLRCDPISSHATLYWYQQALGQGPEFLTYFNYEAQPDKSGLPSDRFSAERPEGSISTLTIQRTEQRDSAMYRCASSSGQGAAGELFFGEGSRLTVL.

The V call is TRBV7-2, the J call TRBJ1-5; possible D gene TRBD1, 5 bases. Germline assignment: CDR1 SGHTA and CDR2 FQGNSA. This CDR3 contains 15 residues. V lost 2 bases to trimming and J lost 6 bases, with 14 bases between them. In nucleotides, the CDR3 is TGTGCCAGCAGCTTAAAAGTAGGGGCTGCTCAGCCCCAGCATTTT. This sequence encodes CASSLKVGAAQPQHF.

This sequence joins TRBV7-5 and TRBJ2-3; the D call of TRBD2 is as the table states it, not checked on the DNA. TRBV7-5 counts as a pseudogene. The CDR3 runs to 17 residues. The CDR3 DNA reads as TGTGTCAGAAGCCCTCATAGAGGTAGGACGAGGGCAGATACGCAGTATTTT. Translating gives CVRSPHRGRTRADTQYF.

This chain joins TRBV7-2 and TRBJ2-5, with 7 bases identical to TRBD2. CDR3 length equals 15 residues. The germline gives CDR1 SGHTA, CDR2 FQGNSA. Trimming at V came to 7 bases and at J to 5 bases, leaving 13 bases not matched to a gene. The CDR3 DNA is TGTGCCAGCACCACTGCGGTGAAGCGGGGTGAGACCCAGTACTTC. Encoded protein: CASTTAVKRGETQYF.

CDR3 in DNA: TGCGCCAGCAGGCAGAATTACAATGAGCAGTTCTTC. Protein sequence: CASRQNYNEQFF. The chain is built from TRBV5-1 and TRBJ2-1; D is undetermined. The CDR3 spans 12 residues. Germline V CDR1 and CDR2: SGHRS, YFSETQ. Between the trimmed V and J ends, which lost 5 bases and 4 bases, there was a span of 7 bases.

This clone showed up just once. The chain recombines TRBV25-1 with TRBJ1-2; possibly TRBD1 for D (6 bases). Trimming shortened V by 4 bases and J by 3 bases, and 15 bases separated the two germline ends. In germline, CDR1 is MGHDK, CDR2 SYGVNS. The CDR3 consists of 15 residues. As DNA, the CDR3 is TGTGCCAGCAGTGCTCTCGGGACAAAATACTATGGCTACACCTTC. As protein: CASSALGTKYYGYTF.

The genes are TRBV19 and TRBJ2-4, with D perhaps matching TRBD1 (5 bases). The CDR3 is 14 residues long. CDR1 is LNHDA, CDR2 SQIVND, per germline (reference sequence). V lost 5 bases and J lost 8, with 16 bases in between. CDR3 in DNA: TGTGCCAGTAGTCCCACAGGTTTTAATGACATTCAGTACTTC. Translating it yields CASSPTGFNDIQYF. The full variable domain, completed using reference TRBV19 and TRBJ2-4, is DGGITQSPKYLFRKEGQNVTLSCEQNLNHDAMYWYRQDPGQGLRLIYYSQIVNDFQKGDIAEGYSVSREKKESFPLTVTSAQKNPTAFYLCASSPTGFNDIQYFGAGTRLSVL.

This rearrangement joins TRBV7-2 to TRBJ2-3, with 11 nucleotides matching TRBD2. The CDR3 is made up of 16 amino acids. Germline V lookup: CDR1 SGHTA, CDR2 FQGNSA. J gave up 4 bases and V 0 bases, and 3 bases lay outside the gene matches. In DNA form, the CDR3 reads TGTGCCAGCAGCTTAGCTAGCGGGGGGGCCCCAGATACGCAGTATTTT. This gives the protein CASSLASGGAPDTQYF.

The chain couples TRBV7-7 to TRBJ2-3; 9 nucleotides agree with TRBD1. From germline, CDR1 is SSHAT and CDR2 FNYEAQ (reference sequence). V was pared by 5 bases and J by 4 bases, with 10 bases of the junction left unmatched. This CDR3 is built from 16 residues. In DNA form, the CDR3 reads TGTGCCAGCAGCCCTACTCAGGGACAGGGTCCAGATACGCAGTATTTT. Protein: CASSPTQGQGPDTQYF.

The genes are TRBV29-1 and TRBJ2-7; D unresolved. Germline V gives CDR1 SQVTM, CDR2 ANQGSEA. This CDR3 has 12 amino acids. Between the trimmed V and J ends, which lost 5 bases and 2 bases, there was a span of 10 bases. CDR3: CSVRTAAYEQYF. CDR3 coding DNA: TGCAGCGTTCGAACTGCCGCCTACGAGCAGTACTTC.

This chain links TRBV18 with TRBJ1-1; D unresolved. There are 13 residues in the CDR3. Trimming removed 1 base at V and 1 base at J, with 4 bases between. CDR1 KGHSH and CDR2 LQKENI come from the germline V gene. CDR3 amino acids: CASSPQRNTEAFF. As DNA, the CDR3 is TGTGCCAGCTCACCACAAAGGAACACTGAAGCTTTCTTT.

This chain's CDR3 is CASSIGEYYEQYF. CDR3 coding DNA: TGTGCCAGTAGTATAGGCGAATACTACGAGCAGTACTTC. This chain links TRBV19 with TRBJ2-7; D gene uncertain. With 1 base removed from V and 3 bases from J, the gap between germline ends came to 7 bases. The CDR3 consists of 13 residues. In germline, CDR1 is LNHDA, CDR2 SQIVND (reference sequence).

The genes are TRBV16 and TRBJ1-5, with D unclear. V lost 2 bases to trimming and J lost 4 bases, with 6 bases between them. This CDR3 is built from 13 residues. Germline CDR1 reads KGHSY; CDR2 reads FQNENV. CDR3 in DNA: TGTGCCAGCAGCCAAGCAGGAAATCAGCCCCAGCATTTT. Encoded protein: CASSQAGNQPQHF.

J is TRBJ2-1 and V is TRBV9, with 8 bases aligning to TRBD2. The CDR3 extends over 15 amino acids. Germline CDR1 and CDR2: SGDLS and YYNGEE. Losses at the gene ends were 3 bases for V and 4 bases for J; bases not matched to a gene: 6. The CDR3 loop is CASSEAGGPYNEQFF. CDR3 coding DNA: TGTGCCAGCAGCGAGGCGGGGGGCCCGTACAATGAGCAGTTCTTC. The variable domain in full, with the rest retrieved from reference TRBV9 and TRBJ2-1, is DSGVTQTPKHLITATGQRVTLRCSPRSGDLSVYWYQQSLDQGLQFLIQYYNGEERAKGNILERFSAQQFPDLHSELNLSSLELGDSALYFCASSEAGGPYNEQFFGPGTRLTVL.

This clone was observed a single time. The rearrangement uses TRBV2 and TRBJ2-7, with 9 bases fitting TRBD1. Germline values: CDR1 SNHLY, CDR2 FYNNEI. V was pared by 8 bases and J by 7 bases, with 15 bases of the junction left unmatched. The CDR3 is 15 amino acids. The CDR3 bases are TGTGCCAGCTCAACTTCCGGCTCGACAGGGGGTGAGCAGTACTTC. Its translation is CASSTSGSTGGEQYF.

The chain combines TRBV5-1 with TRBJ2-7; no clear D gene. This CDR3 has 15 amino acids. V shed 0 bases and J shed 1 base, with 11 bases lying between them. From germline, CDR1 is SGHRS and CDR2 YFSETQ. DNA of the CDR3: TGCGCCAGCAGCTTGGAGCTGGATGAGTCCTACGAGCAGTACTTC. It specifies CASSLELDESYEQYF.

The chain recombines TRBV15 with TRBJ2-1; 9 positions agree with TRBD2. Germline assignment: CDR1 LNHNV and CDR2 YYDKDF (reference sequence). This CDR3 is 16 amino acids long. J lost 4 bases, V lost 0 bases, and 4 bases had no gene match. CDR3 residues: CATSREGAGGYNEQFF. CDR3 nucleotides: TGTGCCACCAGCAGAGAAGGGGCGGGAGGGTACAATGAGCAGTTCTTC.

This chain uses TRBV7-2 with TRBJ2-3; tentative D call: TRBD1 (6 bases). CDR1 is SGHTA, CDR2 FQGNSA, per germline. The CDR3 is made up of 15 amino acids. V was pared by 1 base and J by 0 bases, with 8 bases between. The CDR3 DNA reads as TGTGCCAGCAGCTTAGGGACAGCAAGCACAGATACGCAGTATTTT. It yields the protein CASSLGTASTDTQYF.

This chain links TRBV28 with TRBJ1-3, with D perhaps matching TRBD1 (5 bases). Germline loops: CDR1 MDHEN, CDR2 SYDVKM. This CDR3 comprises 16 residues. V lost 2 bases, J lost 1 base, and 12 bases lay in between. CDR3 loop: CASSLPQGLSGNTIYF. The CDR3 coding sequence is TGTGCCAGCAGTTTACCCCAGGGATTGTCTGGAAACACCATATATTTT.

The rearrangement uses TRBV15 and TRBJ1-1; D unresolved. The length of the CDR3 is 14 residues. Trimming cost V 0 bases and J 4 bases, with 9 bases left between them. Germline CDR1 is LNHNV and CDR2 is YYDKDF (reference sequence). CDR3 sequence reads: CATSRDRYATEAFF. For the CDR3, the DNA is TGTGCCACCAGCAGAGACAGGTATGCCACTGAAGCTTTCTTT.

The genes are TRBV11-2 and TRBJ2-1; 7 bases align to TRBD2. The CDR3 runs to 16 residues. Germline V CDR1 and CDR2: SGHAT, FQNNGV. Trimming at V came to 5 bases and at J to 6 bases, leaving 13 bases not matched to a gene. The chain's CDR3 is CASSIVAGLSLNEQFF. DNA of the CDR3: TGTGCCAGCAGCATCGTAGCGGGTCTCTCCCTCAATGAGCAGTTCTTC.

The V gene is TRBV7-9, the J gene TRBJ2-7; D is undetermined. CDR1 and CDR2 from the germline V gene are SEHNR and FQNEAQ (reference sequence). CDR3 length: 13 residues. The germline V and J ends were trimmed by 5 bases and 3 bases, with 11 bases remaining between them. Here the CDR3 reads CASSLLSDYEQYF. The CDR3, as DNA: TGTGCCAGCAGCCTGTTGTCTGACTACGAGCAGTACTTC.